The 20 T cell receptor beta chains below were found in one sample sequenced in a study of blood T cells in healthy people across ages. It was with a sample-barcoded 5' primer and a J-beta primer mix that a second PCR of about 6 to 12 cycles was run. TCRdb reprocessed the 5' RACE reads via MiXCR and lists one record per CDR3 protein. The sample holds 1.8 million or so distinct CDR3 sequences, 35% to 50% seen once. Sequencing was done on a sample of blood. Every receptor here comes from a human donor in good health.

This clonotype showed up just a few times. This rearrangement joins TRBV20-1 to TRBJ1-2; D is undetermined. CDR3 length equals 13 residues. Trimming took off 3 bases at V and 5 bases at J, with 13 bases between the two ends. The germline gives CDR1 DFQATT, CDR2 SNEGSKA (reference sequence). The CDR3 is CSASLTQKYGYTF. The CDR3, as DNA: TGCAGTGCTAGTCTAACGCAGAAATATGGCTACACCTTC.

The rearrangement joins TRBV5-1 to TRBJ2-2, with a tentative D call TRBD2 (6 bases). Trimming cost V 3 bases and J 3 bases, with 15 bases left between them. Germline CDR1 SGHRS, CDR2 YFSETQ. The CDR3 has 16 amino acids. CDR3 sequence reads: CASSSAPGTYTGELFF. The CDR3 bases are TGCGCCAGCAGCTCGGCACCCGGGACTTACACCGGGGAGCTGTTTTTT.

The chain links TRBV6-2 or TRBV6-3 to TRBJ1-3; no reliable D call. The CDR3 has 12 amino acids. Germline V gene data show CDR1 as MNHEY and CDR2 as SVGEGT. V was cut by 2 bases and J by 8 bases, with 7 bases left in between. CDR3 region: CASSYRRDTIYF. CDR3 in DNA: TGTGCCAGCAGTTACAGGCGGGACACCATATATTTT.

This clonotype turned up a few times. The rearrangement joins TRBV7-9 to TRBJ2-5; weak D call: TRBD1 (5 bases). V lost 1 base, J lost 5 bases, and 14 bases lay in between. The CDR3 is 15 residues long. Per germline, CDR1 SEHNR and CDR2 FQNEAQ (reference sequence). CDR3 bases: TGTGCCAGCAGCTTAGGTGGTTGGGGCCGGGAGACCCAGTACTTC. Protein: CASSLGGWGRETQYF.

This chain joins TRBV11-2 and TRBJ2-1, with D perhaps TRBD1 or TRBD2 (5 bases each). The CDR3 extends over 16 amino acids. V was cut by 0 bases and J by 10 bases, with 19 bases left in between. Germline lookup yields CDR1 SGHAT and CDR2 FQNNGV. This CDR3 reads CASSLDLGLGTYEQFF. Here the CDR3 DNA reads TGTGCCAGCAGCTTAGATCTAGGGCTCGGGACCTACGAGCAGTTCTTC.

The V gene is TRBV2, the J gene TRBJ2-4, with D perhaps matching TRBD2 (5 bases). V was trimmed by 6 bases and J by 5 bases, leaving 14 bases between them. Per germline, CDR1 SNHLY and CDR2 FYNNEI. The CDR3 extends over 14 amino acids. CDR3 region: CASSTHSGENIQYF. CDR3 sequence (DNA): TGTGCCAGCAGCACCCACTCCGGGGAAAACATTCAGTACTTC.

The CDR3 region is CSATLGQPTDTQYF. The CDR3 DNA sequence: TGCAGTGCTACTCTGGGACAGCCCACAGATACGCAGTATTTT. The rearrangement uses TRBV20-1 and TRBJ2-3; 7 bases agree with TRBD1. V lost 4 bases, J lost 2 bases, and 6 bases stayed unmatched. Germline-derived CDR1 and CDR2 are DFQATT and SNEGSKA (reference sequence). The CDR3 sequence is 14 residues long.

This clonotype was recorded at least ten times. The V call is TRBV4-2, the J call TRBJ2-4; D gene unclear. This CDR3 spans 14 amino acids. Germline CDR1 LGHNA, CDR2 YNFKEQ. With 1 base removed from V and 3 bases from J, the gap between germline ends came to 7 bases. The CDR3 DNA is TGTGCCAGCAGCCAAGGCAACGGCAAAAACATTCAGTACTTC. Amino acid sequence: CASSQGNGKNIQYF.

The rearrangement uses TRBV29-1 and TRBJ2-7; 8 bases are shared with TRBD1. J lost 2 bases, V lost 4 bases, and 4 bases had no gene match. CDR1 is SQVTM and CDR2 is ANQGSEA in the germline V gene. This CDR3 contains 13 residues. The DNA for the CDR3 is TGCAGCGTTGGGGTGACAGGGGCCTACGAGCAGTACTTC. This codes for CSVGVTGAYEQYF.

This chain connects TRBV6-6 to TRBJ2-4, with D uncertain. The DNA matches TRBJ2-7 better at its end, which makes the J call doubtful. CDR1 and CDR2 from the germline V gene are MNHNY and SVGAGI (reference sequence). CDR3 length: 15 residues. Here the CDR3 reads CASSSRNSGGYEQYF. The CDR3 DNA follows: TGTGCCAGCAGTTCGAGGAACTCTGGTGGGTACGAGCAGTACTTC.

The CDR3 DNA reads as TGTGCCACCAGCCACCCTAGAAACACCATATATTTT. Protein: CATSHPRNTIYF. The chain links TRBV15 to TRBJ1-3; the D is unclear. Germline V gene lookup returns CDR1 LNHNV and CDR2 YYDKDF (reference sequence). There are 12 residues in the CDR3. Trimming shortened V by 5 bases and J by 5 bases, and 7 bases separated the two germline ends.

The V and J genes are TRBV28 and TRBJ2-1; D not resolved. V was shortened by 11 bases and J by 5 bases, with 16 bases between the two germline ends. The CDR3 runs 13 residues. Germline V gene lookup returns CDR1 MDHEN and CDR2 SYDVKM. The CDR3 loop is CALAAGRNNEQFF. The CDR3 coding sequence is TGTGCCCTGGCGGCAGGTCGGAACAATGAGCAGTTCTTC. The complete variable domain, with remaining parts taken from reference TRBV28 and TRBJ2-1, reads DVKVTQSSRYLVKRTGEKVFLECVQDMDHENMFWYRQDPGLGLRLIYFSYDVKMKEKGDIPEGYSVSREKKERFSLILESASTNQTSMYLCALAAGRNNEQFFGPGTRLTVL.

The J gene is TRBJ1-5, the V gene TRBV20-1, with D tentatively TRBD1 (6 bases). Germline lookup yields CDR1 DFQATT and CDR2 SNEGSKA (reference sequence). The CDR3 has 14 residues. V was shortened by 0 bases and J by 7 bases, with 13 bases between the two germline ends. The CDR3 reads CSAREVRGRQPQHF. The CDR3 DNA reads TGCAGTGCTAGAGAAGTCAGGGGTAGGCAGCCCCAGCATTTT.

This clonotype was detected ten times or more. V is TRBV18 and J is TRBJ2-1; D ambiguous. Germline CDR1 KGHSH, CDR2 LQKENI. The V end was cut by 4 bases, the J end by 5 bases, with 6 bases between. CDR3 size: 12 residues. CDR3 residues: CASSQRNNEQFF. The CDR3 nucleotides read TGTGCCAGCTCACAGCGAAACAATGAGCAGTTCTTC.

This clonotype was seen a few times. The chain is built from TRBV5-1 and TRBJ2-2; D perhaps matches TRBD1 (6 bases). The germline V gene encodes CDR1 SGHRS and CDR2 YFSETQ. The CDR3 runs to 15 residues. V was clipped by 4 bases and J by 4 bases, with 14 bases between them. CDR3 protein: CASSLITGTTGELFF. CDR3 bases: TGCGCCAGCAGCCTTATAACAGGGACCACCGGGGAGCTGTTTTTT.

J is TRBJ2-5 and V is TRBV7-9; D possibly corresponds to TRBD1 (6 bases). V was clipped by 5 bases and J by 1 base, with 17 bases between them. Germline V gives CDR1 SEHNR, CDR2 FQNEAQ (reference sequence). The length of the CDR3 is 16 residues. CDR3 protein: CASSLGDTLFQETQYF. The CDR3 nucleotides read TGTGCCAGCAGCCTCGGGGACACCCTTTTCCAAGAGACCCAGTACTTC.

The chain uses TRBV20-1 and TRBJ1-1, with TRBD1 matching over 7 bases. Germline loops: CDR1 DFQATT, CDR2 SNEGSKA (reference sequence). The CDR3 covers 12 residues. CDR3 in amino acids: CSIDRATTEAFF. The CDR3 DNA follows: TGCAGCATAGACAGGGCGACCACTGAAGCTTTCTTT.

The V call is TRBV5-4, the J call TRBJ2-3; TRBD2 aligns across 8 bases. The CDR3 loop spans 15 amino acids. Germline CDR1 SGHNT, CDR2 YYREEE (reference sequence). V shed 3 bases, J shed 1 base, and the junction held 4 bases outside the gene matches. CDR3 coding DNA: TGTGCCAGCAGCTACGGGGGGGCCGGCACAGATACGCAGTATTTT. This codes for CASSYGGAGTDTQYF.

This clonotype showed up just a few times. The chain carries TRBV7-2 and TRBJ2-4; TRBD2 agrees at 11 bases. CDR1 and CDR2 from the germline V gene are SGHTA and FQGNSA. The CDR3 is 13 amino acids. V gave up 7 bases and J gave up 14 bases; unmatched junction bases: 10. CDR3 sequence (DNA): TGTGCCAGCACCTATAGCGGGGGGGCCAGGAAGTACTTC. This codes for CASTYSGGARKYF.

The rearrangement uses TRBV6-2 or TRBV6-3 and TRBJ1-1, with 9 bases aligning to TRBD1. Germline V CDR1 and CDR2: MNHEY, SVGEGT. This CDR3 comprises 13 residues. The ends lost 5 bases at V and 10 bases at J; junction bases unmatched: 8. In nucleotides, the CDR3 is TGTGCCAGCAGTACACCGGGACAGGGCTCAGCTTTCTTT. Its protein product is CASSTPGQGSAFF.